The text below deals with one T cell receptor beta chain. Its antigen is unknown. CDR1 and CDR2 (germline): SGHTA, FQGNSA. With V trimmed by 3 bases and J by 2 bases, 1 base remained unmatched. The CDR3 spans 13 residues. The sample originates from a study of radiation and T cells in renal cell carcinoma. In the study overall: Nephrectomy followed 15 Gy stereotactic body radiation by 4 weeks. Study-wide results and caveats: Top tumor clonotypes rose in blood 2 weeks post-radiation, then contracted.

Profiled with immunoSEQ multiplex PCR; TCRdb holds only in-frame clones, not every one. The table records some 150,000 clones, around 78% of them present only once. The time point: baseline pretreatment blood. The treatment: 15 Gy SBRT to primary tumor, nephrectomy 4 weeks later. The patient's renal cell carcinoma had clear cell pathology. Sequenced material: blood, taken from a patient whose treatment included radiotherapy and nephrectomy. The clonotype comes from a woman in her fifties or sixties with renal cell carcinoma. V is TRBV7-2 and J is TRBJ2-7; 7 bases are shared with TRBD1. For the CDR3, the DNA is TGTGCCAGCAGCTTGGGGACAGCCTACGAGCAGTACTTC. Translated, it gives CASSLGTAYEQYF. The full variable domain, completed using reference TRBV7-2 and TRBJ2-7, is GAGVSQSPSNKVTEKGKDVELRCDPISGHTALYWYRQSLGQGLEFLIYFQGNSAPDKSGLPSDRFSAERTGGSVSTLTIQRTQQEDSAVYLCASSLGTAYEQYFGPGTRLTVT.